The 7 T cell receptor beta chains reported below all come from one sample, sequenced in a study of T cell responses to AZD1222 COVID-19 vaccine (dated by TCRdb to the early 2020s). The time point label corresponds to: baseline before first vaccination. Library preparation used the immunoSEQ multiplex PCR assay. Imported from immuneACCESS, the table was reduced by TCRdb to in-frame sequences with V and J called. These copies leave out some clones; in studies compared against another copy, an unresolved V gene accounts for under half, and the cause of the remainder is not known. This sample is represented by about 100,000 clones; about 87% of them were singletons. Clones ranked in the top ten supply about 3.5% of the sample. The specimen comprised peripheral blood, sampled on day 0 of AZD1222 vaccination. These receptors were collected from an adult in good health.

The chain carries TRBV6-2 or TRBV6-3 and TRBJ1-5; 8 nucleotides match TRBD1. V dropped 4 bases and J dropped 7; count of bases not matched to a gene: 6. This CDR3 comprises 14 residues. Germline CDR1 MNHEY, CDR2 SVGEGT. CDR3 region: CASSSPDRAQPQHF. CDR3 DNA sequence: TGTGCCAGCAGTTCCCCGGACAGGGCCCAGCCCCAGCATTTT.

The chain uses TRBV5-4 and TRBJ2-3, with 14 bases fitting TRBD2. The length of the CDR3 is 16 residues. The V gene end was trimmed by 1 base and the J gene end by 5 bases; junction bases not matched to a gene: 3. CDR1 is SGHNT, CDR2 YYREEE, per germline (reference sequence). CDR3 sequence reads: CASSLPGLAGEDTQYF. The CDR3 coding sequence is TGTGCCAGCAGCTTGCCGGGACTAGCGGGGGAAGATACGCAGTATTTT.

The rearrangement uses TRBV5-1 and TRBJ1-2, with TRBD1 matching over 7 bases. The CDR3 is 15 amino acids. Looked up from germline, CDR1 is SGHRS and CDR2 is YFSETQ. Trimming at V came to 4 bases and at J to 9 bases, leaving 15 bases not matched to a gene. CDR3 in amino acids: CASSPGQEFLYRYTF. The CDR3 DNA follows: TGCGCCAGCAGCCCTGGACAGGAGTTTTTATATCGCTACACCTTC.

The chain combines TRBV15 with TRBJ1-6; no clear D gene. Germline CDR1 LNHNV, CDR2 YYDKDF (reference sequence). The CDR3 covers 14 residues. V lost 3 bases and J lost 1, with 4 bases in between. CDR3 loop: CATSRISYNSPLHF. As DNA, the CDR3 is TGTGCCACCAGCAGGATTTCCTATAATTCACCCCTCCACTTT.

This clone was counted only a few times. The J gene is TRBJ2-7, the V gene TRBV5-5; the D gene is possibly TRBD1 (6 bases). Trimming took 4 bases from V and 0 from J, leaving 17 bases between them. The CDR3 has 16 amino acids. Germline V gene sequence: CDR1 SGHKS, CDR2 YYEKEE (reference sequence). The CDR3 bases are TGTGCCAGCAGCCCGTTGACAGGCATTTCCTCCTACGAGCAGTACTTC. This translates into CASSPLTGISSYEQYF. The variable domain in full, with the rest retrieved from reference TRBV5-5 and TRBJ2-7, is DAGVTQSPTHLIKTRGQQVTLRCSPISGHKSVSWYQQVLGQGPQFIFQYYEKEERGRGNFPDRFSARQFPNYSSELNVNALLLGDSALYLCASSPLTGISSYEQYFGPGTRLTVT.

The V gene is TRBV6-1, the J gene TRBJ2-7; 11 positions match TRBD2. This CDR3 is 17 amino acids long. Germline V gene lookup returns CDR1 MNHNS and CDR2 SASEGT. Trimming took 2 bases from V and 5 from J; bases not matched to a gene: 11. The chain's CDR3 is CASSELLTSGDFHEQYF. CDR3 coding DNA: TGTGCCAGCAGTGAACTTCTGACTAGCGGGGACTTCCACGAGCAGTACTTC.

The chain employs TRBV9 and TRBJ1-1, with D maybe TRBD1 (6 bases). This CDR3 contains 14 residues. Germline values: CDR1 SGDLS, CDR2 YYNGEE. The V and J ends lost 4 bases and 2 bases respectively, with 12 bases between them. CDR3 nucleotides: TGTGCCAGCAGCAGACGGACAGATAACACTGAAGCTTTCTTT. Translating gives CASSRRTDNTEAFF.